The clone carrying this T cell receptor (beta chain) was seen ten or more times. The repertoire came from unfractionated whole blood and reflected all unsorted peripheral T cells. Approximately 510 ng RNA was reverse transcribed with alpha and beta constant-region primers. Alpha and beta chain libraries were made separately by chain-specific third strand synthesis with multiplexing indices. Each CDR3 protein is one row after TCRdb ran MiXCR on the 5' RACE reads. The sample has 15,000 to 20,000 distinct CDR3 sequences, around a tenth seen once. This sample stems from a study of HIV-infected patients and healthy controls. CDR3 length equals 13 residues. V lost 1 base and J 3 bases, leaving 7 bases between the germline ends. Germline V CDR1 and CDR2: DFQATT, SNEGSKA (reference sequence).

This clonotype originated in an adult in good health. The chain is built from TRBV20-1 and TRBJ1-3; a weak D match, TRBD1 (5 bases). The specimen was blood. The CDR3 region has the DNA TGCAGTGCTAGAGGGACAATTGGAAACACCATATATTTT. It yields the protein CSARGTIGNTIYF.